There are many counts of the clone carrying this T cell receptor (beta chain). What it binds is unknown. Germline loops: CDR1 SEHNR, CDR2 FQNEAQ (reference sequence). The CDR3 is 15 amino acids. The junction had 4 bases not matched to a gene; V was cut back by 1 base and J by 12 bases. Patients having uncontrolled infection, another autoimmune disease, pregnancy or lactation were not included. The sample is drawn from a study of T cells in Graves' hyperthyroidism and ophthalmopathy. Overall study results and limits: Also found in blood were most expanded thyroid clonotypes above 0.001. Ophthalmopathy could be told apart from stable hyperthyroidism with a 13 V-J model.

Amplification of TCR beta CDR3 regions was performed using RNA transcripts as template. Researchers ran a first-round RT-PCR on the TCR CDR3 using the HTBI primer set. TCRdb re-analysed the multiplex PCR reads in MiXCR, keeping a single row per CDR3 protein. The sample holds under 550,000 distinct CDR3 sequences, about 20% seen once. The V gene is TRBV7-9, the J gene TRBJ2-1; TRBD2 matches 15 bases. The origin of this receptor is a man aged 40-55 years with Graves' ophthalmopathy. What was sequenced was blood. DNA of the CDR3: TGTGCCAGCAGCTTAGGGACTAGCGGGAGGGCGGGGCAGTTCTTC. As protein: CASSLGTSGRAGQFF. The variable domain in full, with the rest retrieved from reference TRBV7-9 and TRBJ2-1, is DTGVSQNPRHKITKRGQNVTFRCDPISEHNRLYWYRQTLGQGPEFLTYFQNEAQLEKSRLLSDRFSAERPKGSFSTLEIQRTEQGDSAMYLCASSLGTSGRAGQFFGPGTRLTVL.